Presented here are 21 T cell receptor beta chains from one specimen sequenced in a study of blood T cell repertoires in COVID-19. Data came from immunoSEQ multiplex PCR; TCRdb stores just in-frame clones and leaves some out. The table lists some 200,000 clones, approximately 80% of them singletons, with roughly 13% in the top ten. The sample taken for sequencing was peripheral blood. These receptor sequences come from a human donor in a cohort sampled during active COVID-19.

This clone appeared a single time. This chain connects TRBV11-3 to TRBJ2-3, with 7 bases identical to TRBD1. V shed 5 bases, J shed 1 base, and the junction held 3 bases outside the gene matches. The CDR3 runs 14 residues. CDR1 is SGHNT, CDR2 YENEEA, per germline. The CDR3 here is CASSPQGGTDTQYF. The CDR3 DNA sequence: TGTGCCAGCAGCCCCCAGGGGGGCACAGATACGCAGTATTTT.

V and J are TRBV19 and TRBJ1-1; D is unclear. Germline lookup yields CDR1 LNHDA and CDR2 SQIVND (reference sequence). This CDR3 comprises 16 residues. Trimming took off 6 bases at V and 1 base at J, with 18 bases between the two ends. The CDR3 region is CASSLPPRATNTEAFF. CDR3 DNA: TGTGCCAGTAGCCTCCCCCCCCGAGCCACGAACACTGAAGCTTTCTTT.

This sequence joins TRBV4-2 and TRBJ2-1, with TRBD2 matching 10 bases. J gave up 6 bases and V 3 bases, and 8 bases lay outside the gene matches. The CDR3 totals 16 residues. Germline CDR1 is LGHNA and CDR2 is YNFKEQ. The CDR3 is CASSHLTSGDLNEQFF. CDR3 DNA: TGTGCCAGCAGCCACCTAACTAGCGGGGACCTCAATGAGCAGTTCTTC.

The V and J genes are TRBV2 and TRBJ1-5; 8 bases are a match to TRBD1. V shed 6 bases and J 7 bases; nucleotides not matched to a gene: 11. CDR1 and CDR2 (germline): SNHLY, FYNNEI. This CDR3 comprises 15 residues. In DNA form, the CDR3 reads TGTGCCAGCAGCCCGAAAGGACAGGGAGGACAGCCCCAGCATTTT. Residues: CASSPKGQGGQPQHF.

This sequence joins TRBV24-1 and TRBJ2-1; the match to TRBD2 covers 14 bases. The CDR3 consists of 16 residues. From germline, CDR1 is KGHDR and CDR2 SFDVKD. V dropped 2 bases and J dropped 10; count of bases not matched to a gene: 6. The CDR3 region is CATSDSGLAGVGEQFF. CDR3 nucleotide sequence: TGTGCCACCAGTGATTCGGGACTAGCGGGAGTGGGAGAGCAGTTCTTC.

The chain combines TRBV27 with TRBJ2-5; TRBD1 might be the D (6 bases). With 3 bases removed from V and 4 bases from J, the gap between germline ends came to 18 bases. This CDR3 is 16 amino acids long. The V gene's germline CDR1 is MNHEY and CDR2 SMNVEV (reference sequence). The CDR3 coding sequence is TGTGCCAGCAGTTTTGGGGGCCCTTTACACCGAGAGACCCAGTACTTC. It translates to CASSFGGPLHRETQYF.

This sequence joins TRBV28 and TRBJ2-2, with 8 bases matching TRBD1. Germline loops: CDR1 MDHEN, CDR2 SYDVKM. CDR3 length equals 15 residues. The trim removed 5 bases at V and 5 bases at J, leaving 7 bases unmatched. This CDR3 is CASSPTGGATGELFF. In nucleotides, the CDR3 is TGTGCCAGCAGTCCAACAGGGGGAGCGACCGGGGAGCTGTTTTTT.

V usage is TRBV28 and J usage is TRBJ2-7; D ambiguous. Per germline, CDR1 MDHEN and CDR2 SYDVKM. V dropped 4 bases and J dropped 6 bases, with 13 bases sitting between them. The length of the CDR3 is 13 residues. This CDR3 reads CASSYPGAVEQYF. The CDR3 nucleotides are TGTGCCAGCAGTTATCCCGGCGCGGTCGAGCAGTACTTC.

The CDR3 region is CASTRTGGPNEQFF. The CDR3 region has the DNA TGTGCCAGCACCCGGACAGGGGGCCCCAATGAGCAGTTCTTC. This chain links TRBV7-2 with TRBJ2-1; 11 bases map to TRBD1. V was pared by 7 bases and J by 6 bases, with 5 bases of the junction left unmatched. This CDR3 comprises 14 residues. CDR1 is SGHTA and CDR2 is FQGNSA in the germline V gene.

The table lists this clone with a few counts. The V call is TRBV6-5, the J call TRBJ1-4; 7 bases fit TRBD1. The CDR3 consists of 15 residues. Germline lookup yields CDR1 MNHEY and CDR2 SVGAGI. V was clipped by 2 bases and J by 7 bases; unmatched bases: 7. CDR3 protein: CASSYGAGGSEKLFF. The CDR3 DNA sequence: TGTGCCAGCAGTTACGGGGCAGGGGGTAGTGAAAAACTGTTTTTT.

The V call is TRBV24-1, the J call TRBJ2-1; 9 nucleotides align to TRBD2. CDR1 is KGHDR, CDR2 SFDVKD, per germline. The CDR3 runs 14 residues. Losses at the gene ends were 5 bases for V and 6 bases for J; bases not matched to a gene: 4. The CDR3 DNA follows: TGTGCCACCAGTGTAGCGGGAGACCTCAATGAGCAGTTCTTC. Translating it yields CATSVAGDLNEQFF.

This chain joins TRBV19 and TRBJ2-7, with D perhaps matching TRBD1 (5 bases). Deletions cut 9 bases from V and 3 bases from J, with 12 bases between. CDR1 is LNHDA, CDR2 SQIVND, per germline (reference sequence). The CDR3 is 12 residues long. CDR3 region: CARPRVGYEQYF. CDR3 DNA: TGTGCCAGACCCAGGGTGGGCTACGAGCAGTACTTC.

This chain links TRBV5-1 with TRBJ2-3, with 9 bases aligning to TRBD1. V trimming: 4 bases; J trimming: 4 bases; junction bases outside the gene matches: 4. Germline V gene data show CDR1 as SGHRS and CDR2 as YFSETQ. The CDR3 runs 14 residues. The CDR3 DNA is TGCGCCAGCAGCCCGGGACAGGGCGCAGATACGCAGTATTTT. Amino acid sequence: CASSPGQGADTQYF.

This chain links TRBV28 with TRBJ1-2, with 9 bases identical to TRBD1. The V gene's germline CDR1 is MDHEN and CDR2 SYDVKM. Losses at the gene ends were 5 bases for V and 2 bases for J; bases not matched to a gene: 9. The CDR3 has 16 amino acids. The CDR3 region has the DNA TGTGCCAGCAGTGAACTTGACGGACAGGGGAACTATGGCTACACCTTC. Its translation is CASSELDGQGNYGYTF.

This chain joins TRBV7-3 and TRBJ2-3, with 7 bases that match TRBD1. This CDR3 region has 15 residues. V was clipped by 5 bases and J by 0 bases; unmatched bases: 5. Germline V CDR1 and CDR2: SGHTA, FQGTGA. CDR3 region: CASSPLGQSTDTQYF. CDR3 coding DNA: TGTGCCAGCAGCCCCCTGGGACAGAGCACAGATACGCAGTATTTT. Together with reference TRBV7-3 and TRBJ2-3, the CDR3 gives the full variable domain: GAGVSQTPSNKVTEKGKYVELRCDPISGHTALYWYRQSLGQGPEFLIYFQGTGAADDSGLPNDRFFAVRPEGSVSTLKIQRTERGDSAVYLCASSPLGQSTDTQYFGPGTRLTVL.

The DNA for the CDR3 is TGTGCCAGCAGTCTGCCCGGGACTAGCGGGGGAGAGACCCAGTACTTC. Its protein product is CASSLPGTSGGETQYF. The rearrangement uses TRBV5-4 and TRBJ2-5; 14 bases fit TRBD2. Looked up from germline, CDR1 is SGHNT and CDR2 is YYREEE (reference sequence). The junction had 7 bases not matched to a gene; V was cut back by 5 bases and J by 4 bases. The CDR3 contains 16 residues.

The chain employs TRBV5-6 and TRBJ1-2, with 7 bases aligning to TRBD1. With 4 bases clipped from V and 7 bases from J, the junction kept 13 bases outside the gene matches. Germline CDR1 and CDR2: SGHDT and YYEEEE. CDR3 length: 15 residues. CDR3 nucleotide sequence: TGTGCCAGCAGCAAGGAGACAGGGACGGTATTTGGCTACACCTTC. It is translated as CASSKETGTVFGYTF.

V is TRBV4-3 and J is TRBJ2-7; TRBD2 agrees at 7 bases. This CDR3 spans 16 amino acids. CDR1 is LGHNA, CDR2 YSLEER, per germline. V was pared by 0 bases and J by 0 bases, with 5 bases of the junction left unmatched. CDR3 in DNA: TGCGCCAGCAGCCAAGATCACGGGGAGGGCTCCTACGAGCAGTACTTC. Protein product: CASSQDHGEGSYEQYF.

The V gene is TRBV5-1, the J gene TRBJ2-2; 7 positions agree with TRBD2. Looked up from germline, CDR1 is SGHRS and CDR2 is YFSETQ. V shed 1 base, J shed 3 bases, and the junction held 3 bases outside the gene matches. The CDR3 has 15 residues. CDR3 region: CASSLLAGDTGELFF. CDR3 in DNA: TGCGCCAGCAGCTTGCTGGCGGGGGACACCGGGGAGCTGTTTTTT.

This chain uses TRBV7-2 with TRBJ2-7, with 7 bases fitting TRBD1. The germline V gene encodes CDR1 SGHTA and CDR2 FQGNSA. Germline trimming cut 5 bases from V and 6 bases from J; bases unmatched to any gene: 7. The CDR3 is 13 amino acids. The CDR3 DNA follows: TGTGCCAGCAGCGCGAACAGGGGTAGCGAGCAGTACTTC. Translation: CASSANRGSEQYF.

The chain carries TRBV19 and TRBJ1-1; a weak D match, TRBD1 (5 bases). The CDR3 sequence is 16 residues long. V was pared by 5 bases and J by 0 bases, with 16 bases between. CDR1 is LNHDA, CDR2 SQIVND, per germline (reference sequence). As DNA, the CDR3 is TGTGCCAGTAGTTTATCGACACAGGTCATGAACACTGAAGCTTTCTTT. Protein sequence: CASSLSTQVMNTEAFF.